Listed below are T cell receptor beta chains from one sample, sequenced in a study of blood T cell repertoires in COVID-19. Produced via immunoSEQ multiplex PCR; TCRdb's table is partial and in-frame only. The data show some 170,000 clones, with more than 65% seen just once and around 15% held by the top ten. The material sequenced was PBMCs or T cells enriched from blood (not recorded which). All receptors come from a man aged 50-59 years who had recovered from COVID-19. CDR3s include the opening cysteine and the closing phenylalanine or tryptophan. D genes are given only for firm matches. Rows may omit the clone size; those that give it use once, few, many or a size class.

clone_size | j_call | cdr3_length | v_call | d_call | cdr3_aa | cdr3_nt
NA | TRBJ2-7 | 13 | TRBV27 | TRBD1 | CASSYRGTYEQYF | TGTGCCAGCAGTTACAGGGGCACCTACGAGCAGTACTTC
NA | TRBJ2-7 | 14 | TRBV27 | NA | CASSFRGRSYEQYF | TGTGCCAGCAGTTTCAGGGGTCGGTCCTACGAGCAGTACTTC
NA | TRBJ2-7 | 16 | TRBV7-8 | TRBD1 | CASIPRTGRDSYEQYF | TGTGCCAGCATCCCTCGGACAGGCCGTGATTCCTACGAGCAGTACTTC
NA | TRBJ2-1 | 15 | TRBV5-5 | TRBD2 | CASNPWGGSPNEQFF | TGTGCCAGCAACCCCTGGGGGGGGTCCCCCAATGAGCAGTTCTTC
NA | TRBJ1-5 | 14 | TRBV27 | TRBD1 | CASSLQGSGQPQHF | TGTGCCAGCAGTCTACAGGGGAGCGGGCAGCCCCAGCATTTT
NA | TRBJ1-4 | 16 | TRBV7-2 | NA | CASSSQMGLINEKLFF | TGTGCCAGCAGCTCACAGATGGGGCTTATTAATGAAAAACTGTTTTTT
few | TRBJ2-4 | 14 | TRBV7-9 | TRBD2 | CASSQAGGKNIQYF | TGTGCCAGCAGCCAAGCGGGGGGTAAAAACATTCAGTACTTC
NA | TRBJ1-1 | 13 | TRBV18 | NA | CASSPRDQTEAFF | TGTGCCAGCTCACCCCGGGATCAGACTGAAGCTTTCTTT
NA | TRBJ1-3 | 15 | TRBV14 | NA | CASSPGTLSGNTIYF | TGTGCCAGCAGCCCAGGGACTCTCTCTGGAAACACCATATATTTT
NA | TRBJ1-2 | 13 | TRBV5-1 | NA | CASSPGDIGGYTF | TGCGCCAGCAGCCCCGGGGATATTGGGGGCTACACCTTC
NA | TRBJ2-3 | 16 | TRBV19 | TRBD1 | CASSIDGDRGTDTQYF | TGTGCCAGTAGTATAGATGGGGACAGGGGTACAGATACGCAGTATTTT
once | TRBJ2-7 | 12 | TRBV6-5 | TRBD2 | CASKLGGTEQYF | TGTGCCAGCAAGTTGGGGGGGACCGAGCAGTACTTC
NA | TRBJ2-5 | 15 | TRBV30 | NA | CAWSVRLGTIETQYF | TGTGCCTGGAGTGTACGGTTGGGGACAATCGAGACCCAGTACTTC
NA | TRBJ2-3 | 17 | TRBV7-8 | TRBD1 | CASSPPAGTGRADTQYF | TGTGCCAGCAGCCCACCCGCGGGGACAGGGAGGGCAGATACGCAGTATTTT
NA | TRBJ1-5 | 13 | TRBV7-8 | NA | CASSRQANQPQHF | TGTGCCAGCAGCCGACAGGCAAATCAGCCCCAGCATTTT
few | TRBJ2-7 | 14 | TRBV6-1 | TRBD1 | CASREDRGLNEQYF | TGTGCCAGCAGGGAAGACAGGGGGTTAAACGAGCAGTACTTC
few | TRBJ2-7 | 13 | TRBV13 | NA | CASSLRAGYEQYF | TGTGCCAGCAGCTTACGAGCGGGCTACGAGCAGTACTTC
NA | TRBJ2-7 | 15 | TRBV5-1 | TRBD2 | CASSWGLAGVAEQYF | TGCGCCAGCAGCTGGGGACTAGCAGGGGTGGCGGAGCAGTACTTC
once | TRBJ2-3 | 16 | TRBV7-9 | TRBD2 | CASSHSGGGRTDTQYF | TGTGCCAGCAGCCATAGCGGGGGGGGACGCACAGATACGCAGTATTTT
NA | TRBJ1-2 | 17 | TRBV18 | TRBD1 | CASSPIIGTGIPYGYTF | TGTGCCAGCTCACCAATAATAGGGACAGGGATACCCTATGGCTACACCTTC
once | TRBJ1-3 | 15 | TRBV19 | TRBD1 | CASSPRTGSGNTIYF | TGTGCCAGTAGTCCGCGGACAGGGTCTGGAAACACCATATATTTT
NA | TRBJ1-5 | 13 | TRBV2 | NA | CASRSRLSQPQHF | TGTGCCAGCAGGTCGAGACTGAGTCAGCCCCAGCATTTT
once | TRBJ2-7 | 13 | TRBV12-5 | NA | CASSTRSGYEQYF | TGTGCTAGTTCTACTAGATCAGGCTACGAGCAGTACTTC
once | TRBJ2-1 | 17 | TRBV10-3 | TRBD1 | CAISDSPGTGGVYEQFF | TGTGCCATCAGCGACTCCCCCGGGACAGGGGGCGTCTATGAGCAGTTCTTC
once | TRBJ2-1 | 16 | TRBV5-4 | NA | CASSLEGGPTYNEQFF | TGTGCCAGCAGCTTGGAGGGGGGGCCAACTTACAATGAGCAGTTCTTC
NA | TRBJ2-7 | 15 | TRBV7-2 | NA | CASSGYRDPTYEQYF | TGTGCCAGCAGCGGTTACAGGGATCCCACCTACGAGCAGTACTTC
once | TRBJ1-1 | 17 | TRBV7-9 | TRBD1 | CASSSPTTGAMNTEAFF | TGTGCCAGCAGCTCCCCAACAACAGGGGCCATGAACACTGAAGCTTTCTTT
NA | TRBJ2-2 | 17 | TRBV5-1 | TRBD1 | CASSLGVTGELAGELFF | TGCGCCAGCAGCTTGGGAGTGACAGGGGAATTAGCCGGGGAGCTGTTTTTT
once | TRBJ2-3 | 16 | TRBV18 | TRBD2 | CASSPPTSGGTDTQYF | TGTGCCAGCTCACCACCTACTAGCGGGGGCACAGATACGCAGTATTTT
once | TRBJ2-5 | 13 | TRBV19 | NA | CASSISLQETQYF | TGTGCCAGTAGTATTTCACTACAAGAGACCCAGTACTTC
NA | TRBJ1-1 | 12 | TRBV28 | NA | CASRSGQSKAFF | TGTGCCAGCAGGTCGGGACAAAGTAAAGCTTTCTTT
NA | TRBJ2-7 | 13 | TRBV18 | NA | CASSPDPRGEQYF | TGTGCCAGCTCGCCGGACCCCCGGGGAGAGCAGTACTTC
NA | TRBJ1-2 | 15 | TRBV10-3 | TRBD1 | CAISDVAGGNYGYTF | TGTGCCATCAGTGACGTTGCAGGGGGAAACTATGGCTACACCTTC
NA | TRBJ2-5 | 15 | TRBV9 | TRBD1 | CASSVEGALWETQYF | TGTGCCAGCAGCGTAGAGGGGGCCCTTTGGGAGACCCAGTACTTC
NA | TRBJ1-3 | 13 | TRBV30 | TRBD1 | CAWNRGSGNTIYF | TGTGCCTGGAACAGGGGCTCTGGAAACACCATATATTTT
NA | TRBJ2-1 | 11 | TRBV10-1 | NA | CASSFGGEQFF | TGCGCCAGCAGTTTCGGGGGTGAGCAGTTCTTC
few | TRBJ1-2 | 15 | TRBV18 | TRBD1 | CASSTDRGLYYGYTF | TGTGCCAGCTCCACCGACAGGGGGCTCTACTATGGCTACACCTTC
NA | TRBJ2-1 | 16 | TRBV9 | TRBD2 | CASSLQARDYHNEQFF | TGTGCCAGCAGCCTCCAAGCTCGGGACTATCACAATGAGCAGTTCTTC
NA | TRBJ2-1 | 15 | TRBV7-9 | TRBD2 | CASSPGLADHNEQFF | TGTGCCAGCAGCCCTGGGCTAGCGGACCACAATGAGCAGTTCTTC
NA | TRBJ2-5 | 13 | TRBV3-1/TRBV3-2 | TRBD1 | CASSKDRGETQYF | TGTGCCAGCAGCAAGGACAGGGGGGAGACCCAGTACTTC
once | TRBJ1-5 | 15 | TRBV29-1 | TRBD1 | CSASAGQASNQPQHF | TGCAGCGCATCTGCAGGACAGGCTAGCAATCAGCCCCAGCATTTT
NA | TRBJ1-4 | 13 | TRBV25-1 | NA | CASNAAQGEKLFF | TGTGCCAGCAACGCCGCGCAGGGTGAAAAACTGTTTTTT
NA | TRBJ1-2 | 13 | TRBV29-1 | NA | CSVIGGGNYGYTF | TGCAGCGTAATTGGGGGGGGAAACTATGGCTACACCTTC
NA | TRBJ1-1 | 14 | TRBV5-4 | NA | CASSLKRGNTEAFF | TGTGCCAGCAGCTTGAAGAGAGGGAACACTGAAGCTTTCTTT
few | TRBJ1-4 | 14 | TRBV5-5 | NA | CASSLGGFNEKLFF | TGTGCCAGCAGCTTGGGAGGCTTTAATGAAAAACTGTTTTTT
NA | TRBJ2-1 | 14 | TRBV29-1 | TRBD2 | CSVEWGGITDEQFF | TGCAGCGTTGAGTGGGGGGGTATTACGGATGAGCAGTTCTTC
NA | TRBJ1-2 | 15 | TRBV28 | NA | CASRTPGGGSYGHTF | TGTGCCAGCAGGACCCCTGGCGGAGGGTCGTATGGCCACACCTTC
NA | TRBJ2-7 | 14 | TRBV6-5 | TRBD2 | CASSRLADSYEQYF | TGTGCCAGCAGCCGACTAGCGGACTCCTACGAGCAGTACTTC
NA | TRBJ1-5 | 13 | TRBV19 | NA | CASSGTQDQPQHF | TGTGCCAGTAGTGGAACCCAGGATCAGCCCCAGCATTTT
NA | TRBJ2-7 | 13 | TRBV19 | TRBD1 | CASSLGQGYEQYF | TGTGCCAGTAGTCTGGGACAGGGGTACGAGCAGTACTTC
NA | TRBJ1-6 | 15 | TRBV3-1/TRBV3-2 | NA | CASSRGTIRDSPLHF | TGTGCCAGCAGCCGTGGGACAATCCGGGATTCACCCCTCCACTTT
NA | TRBJ1-5 | 14 | TRBV19 | NA | CASRQQGVGQPQHF | TGTGCCAGTCGTCAACAGGGAGTCGGGCAGCCCCAGCATTTT